This T cell receptor beta chain was sequenced for a study of blood T cell repertoires in COVID-19. At the level of the study: PBMCs, B-cell-depleted T cells, or T cells provided the cDNA or gDNA that made up the material.

Method: immunoSEQ multiplex PCR; TCRdb's copy keeps in-frame clones and lacks some. The sample holds about 29,000 clones, roughly 85% seen once. The CDR3 length is 12 residues. Germline V lookup: CDR1 MNHEY, CDR2 SVGAGI. V lost 6 bases, J lost 6 bases, and 12 bases lay in between. Seattle's cohort entered during active infection and was followed longitudinally. The receptor was isolated from a woman aged 80 or over with COVID-19, enrolled during active disease. The J gene is TRBJ2-7, the V gene TRBV6-5; D is unclear. The sample taken for sequencing was peripheral blood. CDR3 region: CASSSTTTEQYF. The CDR3 DNA is TGTGCCAGCAGCTCCACTACGACCGAGCAGTACTTC.